This TCR beta chain was captured by sequencing in a study of shared clonotypes between healthy human individuals. Study-wide points: The generation probabilities recorded for non-shared clonotypes fell below those of clonotypes shared by all four donors. Naive subsets, compared against memory subsets, generally had larger estimated richness values.

Note on this clone: Its antigen is as yet unknown.

The CDR3 has 15 residues. Germline CDR1 is SGHTA and CDR2 is FQGTGA. The V end was cut by 2 bases, the J end by 7 bases, with 15 bases between. The protocol was immunoSEQ multiplex PCR, while the TCRdb copy is restricted to in-frame clones and leaves out a portion. The table lists some 2.3 million clones, approximately 95% of them singletons. The sample was naive CD4+ T cells from PBMCs. The subset: CD45RA+ positively selected. The chain employs TRBV7-3 and TRBJ2-1; a weak D match, TRBD1 (7 bases). This TCR derives from a man aged 18 to 29 in good health. Some clones in this sample may be carry-over from other donors' samples. CDR3 region: CASSLGGTEINEQFF. The DNA for the CDR3 is TGTGCCAGCAGCTTAGGGGGGACAGAAATTAATGAGCAGTTCTTC.